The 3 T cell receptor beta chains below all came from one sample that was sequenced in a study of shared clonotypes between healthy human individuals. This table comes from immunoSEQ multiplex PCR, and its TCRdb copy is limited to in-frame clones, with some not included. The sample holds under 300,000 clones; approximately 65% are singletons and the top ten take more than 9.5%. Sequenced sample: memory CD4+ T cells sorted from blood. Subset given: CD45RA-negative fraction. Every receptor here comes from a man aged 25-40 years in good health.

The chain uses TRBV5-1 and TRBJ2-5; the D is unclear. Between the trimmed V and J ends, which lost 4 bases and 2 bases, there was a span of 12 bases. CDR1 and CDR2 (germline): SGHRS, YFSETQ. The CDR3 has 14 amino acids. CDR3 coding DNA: TGCGCCAGCAGCCTGTTGGGCAGGCAAGAGACCCAGTACTTC. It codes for CASSLLGRQETQYF.

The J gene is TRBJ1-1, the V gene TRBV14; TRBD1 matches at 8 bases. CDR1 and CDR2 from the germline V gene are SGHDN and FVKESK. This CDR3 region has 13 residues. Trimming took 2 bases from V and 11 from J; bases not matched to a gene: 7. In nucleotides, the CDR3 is TGTGCCAGCAGCCAAAACGAGGGACAGGAGGCTTTCTTT. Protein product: CASSQNEGQEAFF.

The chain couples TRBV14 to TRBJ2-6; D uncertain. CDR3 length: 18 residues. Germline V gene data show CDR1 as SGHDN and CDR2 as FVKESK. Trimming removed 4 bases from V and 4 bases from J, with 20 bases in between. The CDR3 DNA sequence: TGTGCCAGCAGCCGCATGGGAATCGGCCGGATGGGGGCCAACGTCCTGACTTTC. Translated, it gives CASSRMGIGRMGANVLTF.